The rows below give T cell receptor beta chains drawn from one sample of a study of blood T cell repertoires in COVID-19. Method: immunoSEQ multiplex PCR; TCRdb's copy keeps in-frame clones and lacks some. The sample records under 200,000 clones, 80% to 85% being singletons. Sample: PBMCs or T cells enriched from blood (not recorded which). These receptors were taken from a woman in her fifties or sixties who had recovered from COVID-19. Both conserved end residues are part of each CDR3. A D gene is named only where the DNA matches it firmly. Expanded clones get a size class; other rows say once, few or many, or leave the size out.

V,length,D,size,J,CDR3,DNA
TRBV29-1,14,.,.,TRBJ2-3,CSVEVGGGTDTQYF,TGCAGCGTTGAGGTGGGGGGTGGGACAGATACGCAGTATTTT
TRBV30,12,.,.,TRBJ1-2,CAWRLSGYGYTF,TGTGCCTGGAGACTCTCAGGCTATGGCTACACCTTC
TRBV11-2,14,TRBD1,once,TRBJ2-1,CASSQGQGAREQFF,TGTGCCAGCAGCCAGGGACAGGGGGCTCGTGAGCAGTTCTTC
TRBV20-1,11,.,.,TRBJ2-1,CSASSEDEQFF,TGCAGTGCTAGTAGTGAGGATGAGCAGTTCTTC
TRBV27,14,TRBD2,.,TRBJ2-3,CASSFVGGTDTQYF,TGTGCCAGCAGTTTCGTCGGGGGGACAGATACGCAGTATTTT
TRBV5-6,14,.,.,TRBJ1-1,CASSAQGKNTEAFF,TGTGCCAGCAGCGCGCAGGGAAAGAACACTGAAGCTTTCTTT
TRBV7-2,13,.,.,TRBJ2-5,CASSTAVGGTQYF,TGTGCCAGCAGTACCGCTGTGGGAGGGACCCAGTACTTC
TRBV15,12,.,.,TRBJ2-2,CATSRTTGELFF,TGTGCCACCAGCAGAACTACCGGGGAGCTGTTTTTT
TRBV6-5,13,.,.,TRBJ1-6,CASEEGWGSPLHF,TGTGCCAGCGAAGAGGGATGGGGTTCACCCCTCCACTTT
TRBV19,15,TRBD1,.,TRBJ2-1,CASNAGDRAYNEQFF,TGTGCCAGTAATGCGGGGGACAGGGCTTACAATGAGCAGTTCTTC
TRBV24-1,13,.,.,TRBJ1-6,CATSEGGNSPLHF,TGTGCCACCAGTGAGGGGGGAAATTCACCCCTCCACTTT
TRBV30,13,.,few,TRBJ1-1,CAWSRRADTEAFF,TGTGCCTGGAGTAGGAGGGCGGACACTGAAGCTTTCTTT
TRBV2,17,TRBD1,.,TRBJ2-3,CASSEPGTGTFSGRQYF,TGTGCCAGCAGTGAACCCGGGACAGGGACCTTTAGCGGACGGCAGTATTTT
TRBV3-1/TRBV3-2,15,TRBD2,few,TRBJ2-1,CASRLTLAGDGEQFF,TGTGCCAGCAGACTGACACTAGCGGGAGATGGTGAGCAGTTCTTC
TRBV29-1,13,TRBD2,once,TRBJ2-1,CSVPSGGYNEQFF,TGCAGCGTTCCTAGCGGGGGTTACAATGAGCAGTTCTTC
TRBV24-1,14,TRBD2,.,TRBJ2-3,CATSDLAGGDTQYF,TGTGCCACCAGTGATTTAGCGGGAGGAGATACGCAGTATTTT
TRBV3-1/TRBV3-2,12,TRBD1,.,TRBJ1-4,CASSHGQGKLFF,TGTGCCAGCAGCCACGGACAGGGAAAACTGTTTTTT
TRBV5-1,15,TRBD2,.,TRBJ2-5,CASRLGSSGEETQYF,TGCGCCAGCAGGTTGGGTTCTAGCGGGGAAGAGACCCAGTACTTC
TRBV5-1,11,.,.,TRBJ1-1,CASSQNTEAFF,TGCGCCAGCAGCCAGAACACTGAAGCTTTCTTT
TRBV28,14,.,.,TRBJ1-5,CASSGVEVNQPQHF,TGTGCCAGCAGTGGCGTTGAGGTCAATCAGCCCCAGCATTTT
TRBV24-1,14,.,.,TRBJ1-4,CATSDPRADEKLFF,TGTGCCACCAGTGATCCCAGGGCGGATGAAAAACTGTTTTTT
TRBV6-2/TRBV6-3,15,.,.,TRBJ2-3,CASSTGTKRADTQYF,TGTGCCAGCAGCACAGGGACTAAGAGGGCAGATACGCAGTATTTT
TRBV5-1,17,.,.,TRBJ2-6,CASSLTGMGSGANVLTF,TGCGCCAGCAGCTTGACAGGGATGGGTTCTGGGGCCAACGTCCTGACTTTC
TRBV2,17,TRBD2,.,TRBJ2-1,CASRERTSGRASDEQFF,TGTGCCAGCAGGGAGCGGACTAGCGGGAGGGCCTCAGATGAGCAGTTCTTC
TRBV10-2,13,.,.,TRBJ2-1,CASGTLKVNEQFF,TGCGCCAGCGGGACATTAAAGGTCAATGAGCAGTTCTTC
TRBV2,14,.,.,TRBJ1-2,CASSEVTLPIGYTF,TGTGCCAGCAGTGAAGTCACCCTTCCTATTGGCTACACCTTC
TRBV15,13,.,.,TRBJ1-1,CATSRKQNTEAFF,TGTGCCACCAGCAGGAAACAGAACACTGAAGCTTTCTTT
TRBV27,15,.,.,TRBJ1-1,CASSLQGFRDTEAFF,TGTGCCAGCAGTTTGCAGGGATTTAGGGACACTGAAGCTTTCTTT
TRBV19,13,.,.,TRBJ1-2,CASRGHQNYGYTF,TGTGCCAGTAGGGGACACCAGAACTATGGCTACACCTTC
TRBV5-1,15,TRBD1,.,TRBJ1-5,CASSSGTGVYQPQHF,TGCGCCAGCAGCTCAGGGACAGGGGTTTATCAGCCCCAGCATTTT
TRBV28,15,TRBD1,.,TRBJ1-5,CASSLSGGLNQPQHF,TGTGCCAGCAGTTTATCAGGGGGTCTCAATCAGCCCCAGCATTTT